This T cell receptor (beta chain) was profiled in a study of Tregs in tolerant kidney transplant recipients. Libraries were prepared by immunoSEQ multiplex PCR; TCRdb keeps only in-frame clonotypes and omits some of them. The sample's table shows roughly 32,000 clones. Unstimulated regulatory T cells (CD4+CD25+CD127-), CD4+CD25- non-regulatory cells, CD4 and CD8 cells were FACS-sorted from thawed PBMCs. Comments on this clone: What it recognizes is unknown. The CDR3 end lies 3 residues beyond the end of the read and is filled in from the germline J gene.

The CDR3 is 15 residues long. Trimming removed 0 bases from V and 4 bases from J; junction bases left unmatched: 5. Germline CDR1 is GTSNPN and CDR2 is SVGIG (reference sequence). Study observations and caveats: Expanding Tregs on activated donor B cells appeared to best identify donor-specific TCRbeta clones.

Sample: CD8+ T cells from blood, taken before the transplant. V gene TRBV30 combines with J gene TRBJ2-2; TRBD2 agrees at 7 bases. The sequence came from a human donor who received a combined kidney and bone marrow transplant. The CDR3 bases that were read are TGTGCCTGGAGTGTACGTCCGGGGGGCACCGGGGAG. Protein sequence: CAWSVRPGGTGE. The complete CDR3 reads CAWSVRPGGTGELFF.